These 32 T cell receptor beta chains were all obtained from the same sample, sequenced in a study of T cell clones after liver transplantation. TCRdb's copy holds only in-frame clones and misses some; the assay was immunoSEQ multiplex PCR. The sample includes tens of thousands of clones, over 70% of them seen just once. Sample: CD4+ T cells from blood, taken before liver transplant. These receptors originate from a human donor who received a liver transplant.

The chain joins TRBV10-1 to TRBJ1-1, with a tentative D call TRBD1 (6 bases). Germline V gives CDR1 WNHNN, CDR2 SYGVQD (reference sequence). The CDR3 contains 15 residues. Trimming took off 4 bases at V and 3 bases at J, with 15 bases between the two ends. The CDR3 is CASSGPGQSHTEAFF. CDR3 DNA sequence: TGCGCCAGCAGTGGGCCCGGACAGTCGCACACTGAAGCTTTCTTT.

This clone was found a few times. The V gene is TRBV5-1, the J gene TRBJ1-1; 7 bases agree with TRBD1. The V and J ends lost 4 bases and 8 bases, in that order; junction bases with no gene match: 20. CDR1 SGHRS and CDR2 YFSETQ come from the germline V gene. The CDR3 runs to 17 residues. This CDR3 is CASSHTGDVFPFPEAFF. Written as DNA, the CDR3 is TGCGCCAGCAGCCACACAGGGGACGTTTTCCCCTTCCCCGAAGCTTTCTTT. Based on the CDR3 plus reference TRBV5-1 and TRBJ1-1, the full variable domain is KAGVTQTPRYLIKTRGQQVTLSCSPISGHRSVSWYQQTPGQGLQFLFEYFSETQRNKGNFPGRFSGRQFSNSRSEMNVSTLELGDSALYLCASSHTGDVFPFPEAFFGQGTRLTVV.

J is TRBJ2-3 and V is TRBV9; 7 bases line up with TRBD1. The germline V gene has CDR1 SGDLS and CDR2 YYNGEE. V was clipped by 4 bases and J by 4 bases; unmatched bases: 6. This CDR3 comprises 14 residues. CDR3 loop: CASSLRQGADTQYF. The CDR3 DNA sequence: TGTGCCAGCAGCCTACGACAGGGAGCAGATACGCAGTATTTT. Complete variable domain (other parts from reference TRBV9 and TRBJ2-3): DSGVTQTPKHLITATGQRVTLRCSPRSGDLSVYWYQQSLDQGLQFLIQYYNGEERAKGNILERFSAQQFPDLHSELNLSSLELGDSALYFCASSLRQGADTQYFGPGTRLTVL.

This clone has at least ten counts. This chain joins TRBV10-3 and TRBJ1-2; 11 nucleotides line up with TRBD1. CDR3 size: 14 residues. Germline trimming cut 2 bases from V and 8 bases from J; bases unmatched to any gene: 4. Germline V gene data show CDR1 as ENHRY and CDR2 as SYGVKD. Here the CDR3 reads CAISERTGGWGYTF. CDR3 DNA sequence: TGTGCCATCAGTGAGAGGACAGGGGGCTGGGGCTACACCTTC.

V is TRBV2 and J is TRBJ1-4, with D perhaps matching TRBD1 (6 bases). CDR1 is SNHLY, CDR2 FYNNEI, per germline. Trimming pared 7 bases from V and 5 bases from J, leaving 20 bases between. The CDR3 contains 16 residues. The CDR3 protein is CASTDPSDRENEKLFF. DNA of the CDR3: TGTGCCAGCACCGATCCCTCGGACAGAGAGAATGAAAAACTGTTTTTT.

V gene TRBV19 combines with J gene TRBJ1-2; D gene unclear. The CDR3 totals 13 residues. Germline CDR1 LNHDA, CDR2 SQIVND (reference sequence). V was pared by 2 bases and J by 2 bases, with 6 bases between. The CDR3 DNA is TGTGCCAGTAGTATACAAGAGAACTATGGCTACACCTTC. Protein product: CASSIQENYGYTF.

The chain has TRBV6-6 and TRBJ2-7; D gene ambiguous. Per germline, CDR1 MNHNY and CDR2 SVGAGI (reference sequence). The V end lost 8 bases, the J end lost 2 bases, and 13 bases lay between the germline ends. CDR3 size: 13 residues. The DNA of the CDR3 is TGTGCCAGCGAACGTCAGGTAGCCTACGAGCAGTACTTC. It codes for CASERQVAYEQYF.

The V gene is TRBV30, the J gene TRBJ1-1, with no clear D. The CDR3 has 11 amino acids. Germline V lookup: CDR1 GTSNPN, CDR2 SVGIG (reference sequence). V gave up 3 bases and J gave up 2 bases, with 4 bases separating them. In nucleotides, the CDR3 is TGTGCCTGGAGACTTAACACTGAAGCTTTCTTT. This sequence encodes CAWRLNTEAFF.

This chain joins TRBV27 and TRBJ2-7, with a weak D call TRBD1 (5 bases). This CDR3 has 14 residues. V was trimmed by 2 bases and J by 2 bases, leaving 10 bases between them. CDR1 and CDR2 from the germline V gene are MNHEY and SMNVEV (reference sequence). The CDR3 region has the DNA TGTGCCAGCAGTTTAAGGGGTGATGCCTACGAGCAGTACTTC. Translated, it gives CASSLRGDAYEQYF.

This clone occurred a few times. This sequence joins TRBV30 and TRBJ1-1, with no clear D. Trimming took off 0 bases at V and 0 bases at J, with 8 bases between the two ends. Germline lookup yields CDR1 GTSNPN and CDR2 SVGIG (reference sequence). The CDR3 runs 14 residues. CDR3 sequence (DNA): TGTGCCTGGAGTGTAAAACCTATGAACACTGAAGCTTTCTTT. Translation: CAWSVKPMNTEAFF. The full variable domain, completed using reference TRBV30 and TRBJ1-1, is SQTIHQWPATLVQPVGSPLSLECTVEGTSNPNLYWYRQAAGRGLQLLFYSVGIGQISSEVPQNLSASRPQDRQFILSSKKLLLSDSGFYLCAWSVKPMNTEAFFGQGTRLTVV.

The rearrangement joins TRBV18 to TRBJ1-1; 9 nucleotides line up with TRBD1. Germline CDR1 and CDR2: KGHSH and LQKENI. CDR3 length: 17 residues. Trimming took 2 bases from V and 3 from J; bases not matched to a gene: 10. The CDR3 DNA sequence: TGTGCCAGCTCACCATCTACAGGGGGCCACGGGGACACTGAAGCTTTCTTT. This codes for CASSPSTGGHGDTEAFF.

The chain joins TRBV7-9 to TRBJ1-5; weak D call: TRBD1 (6 bases). Trimming removed 6 bases at V and 6 bases at J, with 15 bases between. The CDR3 contains 14 residues. CDR1 is SEHNR and CDR2 is FQNEAQ in the germline V gene (reference sequence). The DNA of the CDR3 is TGTGCCAGCAGTAGGCTTCAGGGGAGTCAGCCCCAGCATTTT. The encoded protein is CASSRLQGSQPQHF.

The chain employs TRBV15 and TRBJ2-7, with D perhaps TRBD1 (5 bases). Deletions cut 0 bases from V and 2 bases from J, with 8 bases between. The CDR3 loop spans 14 amino acids. CDR1 is LNHNV and CDR2 is YYDKDF in the germline V gene (reference sequence). The CDR3 protein is CATSRDPGTYEQYF. The CDR3 DNA is TGTGCCACCAGCAGAGATCCAGGGACCTACGAGCAGTACTTC.

CDR3 protein: CASSVGPGTYNEQFF. The CDR3 region has the DNA TGTGCCAGCAGCGTAGGACCAGGGACCTACAATGAGCAGTTCTTC. The V call is TRBV9, the J call TRBJ2-1, with D possibly being TRBD1 (5 bases). Trimming pared 0 bases from V and 2 bases from J, leaving 9 bases between. Germline assignment: CDR1 SGDLS and CDR2 YYNGEE. The CDR3 length is 15 residues.

The rearrangement uses TRBV2 and TRBJ2-6, with D unresolved. Deletions cut 5 bases from V and 0 bases from J, with 11 bases between. This CDR3 comprises 16 residues. Germline assignment: CDR1 SNHLY and CDR2 FYNNEI. DNA of the CDR3: TGTGCCAGCAGTCCTCGGCGGAGCTCTGGGGCCAACGTCCTGACTTTC. Encoded protein: CASSPRRSSGANVLTF.

This chain uses TRBV21-1 with TRBJ2-3; the table's D call TRBD1 went unverified against the DNA. TRBV21-1 is an annotated pseudogene. The CDR3 covers 15 residues. The CDR3 DNA is TGTGCCAGCAGCCCCCCCAGGGCGGGCACAGATACGCAGTATTTT. It encodes CASSPPRAGTDTQYF.

The chain couples TRBV6-1 to TRBJ2-7; 8 nucleotides match TRBD2. The CDR3 sequence is 15 residues long. Germline V CDR1 and CDR2: MNHNS, SASEGT. V lost 0 bases and J lost 6; bases outside the gene matches: 7. The CDR3 nucleotides are TGTGCCAGCAGTGAAGCGAGCGGGGGTTCTCTCGAGCAGTACTTC. Amino acid sequence: CASSEASGGSLEQYF.

This clone was observed a handful of times. The chain links TRBV14 to TRBJ1-6, with 8 bases identical to TRBD1. With V trimmed by 0 bases and J by 5 bases, 0 bases remained unmatched. The CDR3 is 15 residues long. Germline V gene sequence: CDR1 SGHDN, CDR2 FVKESK. CDR3 coding DNA: TGTGCCAGCAGCCAAGAGACAGGGGATAATTCACCCCTCCACTTT. Its translation is CASSQETGDNSPLHF. The full variable domain, its missing parts supplied by reference TRBV14 and TRBJ1-6, is EAGVTQFPSHSVIEKGQTVTLRCDPISGHDNLYWYRRVMGKEIKFLLHFVKESKQDESGMPNNRFLAERTGGTYSTLKVQPAELEDSGVYFCASSQETGDNSPLHFGNGTRLTVT.

This chain's CDR3 is CASSQDLSGGTPDTQYF. In DNA, the CDR3 is TGTGCCAGCAGCCAAGATCTTAGCGGGGGGACCCCAGATACGCAGTATTTT. The rearrangement joins TRBV4-2 to TRBJ2-3, with 10 bases identical to TRBD2. This CDR3 spans 17 amino acids. The trim removed 0 bases at V and 4 bases at J, leaving 7 bases unmatched. The germline V gene encodes CDR1 LGHNA and CDR2 YNFKEQ.

The chain is built from TRBV2 and TRBJ1-1; 8 positions match TRBD1. The CDR3 length is 12 residues. V shed 6 bases and J 10 bases; nucleotides not matched to a gene: 7. Germline V gene lookup returns CDR1 SNHLY and CDR2 FYNNEI. The CDR3 DNA follows: TGTGCCAGCAGCGTGGACAGGGAGGGAGCTTTCTTT. This codes for CASSVDREGAFF.

The chain recombines TRBV30 with TRBJ2-2, with a weak D call TRBD1 (6 bases). Trimming removed 0 bases at V and 4 bases at J, with 9 bases between. CDR1 GTSNPN and CDR2 SVGIG come from the germline V gene (reference sequence). The CDR3 contains 14 residues. The CDR3 is CAWSVDRSTGELFF. The CDR3, as DNA: TGTGCCTGGAGTGTAGACAGGAGCACCGGGGAGCTGTTTTTT.

This chain links TRBV28 with TRBJ2-4; a weak D match, TRBD1 (5 bases). Trimming took off 2 bases at V and 0 bases at J, with 11 bases between the two ends. The CDR3 loop spans 16 amino acids. Germline V lookup: CDR1 MDHEN, CDR2 SYDVKM. CDR3 amino acids: CASSLRAGLAKNIQYF. The CDR3 bases are TGTGCCAGCAGTTTAAGAGCAGGGCTAGCCAAAAACATTCAGTACTTC.

In this sample, this clone turned up a few times. The J gene is TRBJ1-3, the V gene TRBV11-2; 8 bases fit TRBD1. Trimming cost V 7 bases and J 8 bases; bases outside gene matches: 10. The CDR3 has 14 residues. Germline loops: CDR1 SGHAT, CDR2 FQNNGV. Here the CDR3 DNA reads TGTGCCAGCACCCTTTGGCAGGGGGCGGACACCATATATTTT. Translated: CASTLWQGADTIYF.

V is TRBV2 and J is TRBJ1-5; tentatively, D is TRBD1 (5 bases). The germline V gene has CDR1 SNHLY and CDR2 FYNNEI. The V end lost 8 bases, the J end lost 4 bases, and 9 bases lay between the germline ends. This CDR3 region has 12 residues. This CDR3 is CASGTINQPQHF. In DNA, the CDR3 is TGTGCCAGCGGGACTATTAATCAGCCCCAGCATTTT. The complete variable domain, with remaining parts taken from reference TRBV2 and TRBJ1-5, reads EPEVTQTPSHQVTQMGQEVILRCVPISNHLYFYWYRQILGQKVEFLVSFYNNEISEKSEIFDDQFSVERPDGSNFTLKIRSTKLEDSAMYFCASGTINQPQHFGDGTRLSIL.

DNA for the CDR3: TGCGCCAGCAGTGATGAGACAGGTAGGATCGAGCAGTACTTC. Its translation is CASSDETGRIEQYF. The chain carries TRBV10-2 and TRBJ2-7; tentatively, D is TRBD1 (6 bases). Germline CDR1 reads WSHSY; CDR2 reads SAAADI. V lost 3 bases, J lost 6 bases, and 15 bases lay in between. The CDR3 contains 14 residues.

The rearrangement uses TRBV28 and TRBJ2-6, with D uncertain. The V and J ends lost 4 bases and 1 base respectively, with 5 bases between them. The length of the CDR3 is 14 residues. Germline V CDR1 and CDR2: MDHEN, SYDVKM. The CDR3 here is CASSSTSGANVLTF. CDR3 DNA sequence: TGTGCCAGCAGTTCTACTTCTGGGGCCAACGTCCTGACTTTC.

This clone was seen a handful of times. This chain links TRBV5-1 with TRBJ2-1; D gene uncertain. The CDR3 has 13 amino acids. V shed 2 bases and J shed 6 bases, with 9 bases lying between them. Looked up from germline, CDR1 is SGHRS and CDR2 is YFSETQ. DNA for the CDR3: TGCGCCAGCAGCTTCGGCGGTTCCAATGAGCAGTTCTTC. Encoded protein: CASSFGGSNEQFF.

This chain links TRBV7-8 with TRBJ1-5, with a tentative D call TRBD1 (6 bases). V dropped 1 base and J dropped 2 bases, with 9 bases sitting between them. The CDR3 runs to 15 residues. The germline gives CDR1 SGHVS, CDR2 FQNEAQ. The CDR3: CASSLEAGGNQPQHF. The CDR3 region has the DNA TGTGCCAGCAGCTTAGAGGCAGGGGGCAATCAGCCCCAGCATTTT.

This clone has a single count. The chain combines TRBV7-3 with TRBJ2-5, with 7 bases that match TRBD2. CDR3 size: 15 residues. Germline-derived CDR1 and CDR2 are SGHTA and FQGTGA. V trimming: 1 base; J trimming: 5 bases; junction bases outside the gene matches: 7. CDR3 sequence: CASSLNGLADETQYF. The CDR3 region has the DNA TGTGCCAGCAGCTTAAATGGCCTAGCGGACGAGACCCAGTACTTC.

This chain uses TRBV2 with TRBJ1-5; tentative D call: TRBD1 (6 bases). The germline V and J ends were trimmed by 1 base and 4 bases, with 8 bases remaining between them. The CDR3 has 14 residues. CDR1 is SNHLY and CDR2 is FYNNEI in the germline V gene. CDR3 coding DNA: TGTGCCAGCAGTGAAGGGGACACTAATCAGCCCCAGCATTTT. Translation gives CASSEGDTNQPQHF.

The V and J genes are TRBV9 and TRBJ2-1, with D unclear. Germline V lookup: CDR1 SGDLS, CDR2 YYNGEE. The CDR3 has 15 residues. Trimming took off 3 bases at V and 0 bases at J, with 10 bases between the two ends. CDR3 coding DNA: TGTGCCAGCAGCGCCCGACAAAGCTCCTACAATGAGCAGTTCTTC. As protein: CASSARQSSYNEQFF.

V is TRBV7-3 and J is TRBJ2-7; perhaps TRBD2 as D (7 bases). The CDR3 totals 15 residues. Germline V gene data show CDR1 as SGHTA and CDR2 as FQGTGA. The V and J ends lost 5 bases and 2 bases respectively, with 16 bases between them. Here the CDR3 DNA reads TGTGCCAGCAGCAAAGGAGGGGGGGGAACCTACGAGCAGTACTTC. It encodes CASSKGGGGTYEQYF.